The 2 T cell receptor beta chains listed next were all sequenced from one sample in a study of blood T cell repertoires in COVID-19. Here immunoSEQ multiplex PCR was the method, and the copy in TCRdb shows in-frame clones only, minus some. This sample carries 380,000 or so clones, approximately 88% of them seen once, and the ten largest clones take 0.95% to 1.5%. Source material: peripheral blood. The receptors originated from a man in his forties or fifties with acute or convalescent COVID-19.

This chain's CDR3 is CASSHQAGSIDEQFF. In DNA form, the CDR3 reads TGTGCCAGCAGCCACCAGGCAGGCTCCATTGATGAGCAGTTCTTC. The J gene is TRBJ2-1, the V gene TRBV7-9; no definite D call. CDR3 size: 15 residues. The V end was cut by 5 bases, the J end by 8 bases, with 19 bases between. The V gene's germline CDR1 is SEHNR and CDR2 FQNEAQ (reference sequence). Based on the CDR3 plus reference TRBV7-9 and TRBJ2-1, the full variable domain is DTGVSQNPRHKITKRGQNVTFRCDPISEHNRLYWYRQTLGQGPEFLTYFQNEAQLEKSRLLSDRFSAERPKGSFSTLEIQRTEQGDSAMYLCASSHQAGSIDEQFFGPGTRLTVL.

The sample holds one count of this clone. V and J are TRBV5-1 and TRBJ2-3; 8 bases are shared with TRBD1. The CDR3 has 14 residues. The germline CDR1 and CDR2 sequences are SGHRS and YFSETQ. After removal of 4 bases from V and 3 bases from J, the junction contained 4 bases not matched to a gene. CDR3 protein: CASSDRQGTDTQYF. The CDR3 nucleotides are TGCGCCAGCAGCGATAGACAGGGGACAGATACGCAGTATTTT. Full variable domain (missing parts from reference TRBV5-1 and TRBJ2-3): KAGVTQTPRYLIKTRGQQVTLSCSPISGHRSVSWYQQTPGQGLQFLFEYFSETQRNKGNFPGRFSGRQFSNSRSEMNVSTLELGDSALYLCASSDRQGTDTQYFGPGTRLTVL.